The source of this T cell receptor (beta chain) is a study of OX40 agonist ivuxolimab in advanced cancers. Study context: Enrolled patients in dose escalation had cancers that were hepatocellular carcinoma, melanoma, renal cell or head and neck cancer. Notes on the study in general: Among expanded peripheral T cells, antigen specificity went undetermined. Both blood CD4+ and CD8+ T cells showed clonal growth by week 6 at 0.1 to 3.0 mg/kg. Normalized T-cell clonal expansion was also low in some nonresponders.

Per germline, CDR1 SNHLY and CDR2 FYNNEI. This CDR3 has 13 residues. Trimming shortened V by 11 bases and J by 4 bases, and 16 bases separated the two germline ends. Remarks on this clone: Its antigen is not identified.

TCRdb keeps only in-frame clones here, not all; method: immunoSEQ multiplex PCR. This sample has over 55,000 clones; over 80% occur once, and the top ten carry about 2%. The gene calls are TRBV2 and TRBJ2-3; TRBD1 is a possible D gene (7 bases). This material consisted of CD4+ or CD8+ T cells sorted from blood, taken in a trial of the OX40 agonist ivuxolimab. The sequence was collected from an adult with an advanced solid tumor such as melanoma, head and neck, liver or kidney cancer. CDR3 DNA sequence: TGTGCCGGGAGGACAGGCGGTCCAGATACGCAGTATTTT. It specifies CAGRTGGPDTQYF.